This T cell receptor (beta chain) is from a study of T cell responses to AZD1222 COVID-19 vaccine. Notes on the study in general: The reported proportion of spike-specific TCRs targeting unmutated variant regions was nearly half.

Profiled with immunoSEQ multiplex PCR; TCRdb holds only in-frame clones, not every one. The repertoire consists of under 170,000 clones, with 80% to 95% occurring once and the leading ten covering approximately 3.3%. Notes on this clone: Its target is unknown.

The clonotype originates from an adult who received the AZD1222 COVID-19 vaccine. This sample comprised peripheral blood, obtained 28 days after the second AZD1222 dose.

Here the CDR3 DNA reads TGCAGCGTTGGCCGTTATAATGAGCAGTTCTTC. It encodes CSVGRYNEQFF. V is TRBV29-1 and J is TRBJ2-1; D not certain. CDR3 length: 11 residues. Trimming removed 4 bases at V and 7 bases at J, with 8 bases between. Germline assignment: CDR1 SQVTM and CDR2 ANQGSEA.